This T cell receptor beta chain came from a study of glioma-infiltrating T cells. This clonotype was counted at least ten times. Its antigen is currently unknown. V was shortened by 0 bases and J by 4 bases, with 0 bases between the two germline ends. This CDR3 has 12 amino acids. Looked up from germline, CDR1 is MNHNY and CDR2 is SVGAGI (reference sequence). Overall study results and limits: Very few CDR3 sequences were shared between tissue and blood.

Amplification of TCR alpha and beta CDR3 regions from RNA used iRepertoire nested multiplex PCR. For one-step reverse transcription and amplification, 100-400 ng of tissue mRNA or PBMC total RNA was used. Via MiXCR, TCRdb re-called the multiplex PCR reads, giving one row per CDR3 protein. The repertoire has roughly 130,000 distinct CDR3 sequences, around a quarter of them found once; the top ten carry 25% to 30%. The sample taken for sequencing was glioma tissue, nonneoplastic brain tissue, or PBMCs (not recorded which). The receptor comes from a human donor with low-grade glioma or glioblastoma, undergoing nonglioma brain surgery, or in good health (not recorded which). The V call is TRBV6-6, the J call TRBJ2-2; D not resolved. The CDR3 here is CASSYSTGELFF. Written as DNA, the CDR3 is TGTGCCAGCAGTTACTCCACCGGGGAGCTGTTTTTT.